These 7 T cell receptor beta chains were all obtained from the same sample, sequenced in a study of shared clonotypes between healthy human individuals. Produced via immunoSEQ multiplex PCR; TCRdb's table is partial and in-frame only. The top ten clones hold about 1.5% of a sample with some 1 million clones, approximately 72% of them seen once. Sequenced: memory CD4+ T cells sorted from blood. Subset indicated: CD45RA-negative fraction. The receptor set was obtained from a man between 18 and 35 years old in good health.

This clone appeared once. The chain carries TRBV11-2 and TRBJ1-3, with D possibly being TRBD1 (6 bases). V lost 5 bases and J 5 bases, leaving 19 bases between the germline ends. The CDR3 is made up of 16 amino acids. The germline gives CDR1 SGHAT, CDR2 FQNNGV. The CDR3 sequence is CASSVRNGTPRNTIYF. CDR3 DNA sequence: TGTGCCAGCAGCGTCCGAAACGGGACACCCAGAAACACCATATATTTT.

The genes are TRBV6-5 and TRBJ1-2; no firm D call. Germline CDR1 MNHEY, CDR2 SVGAGI. Trimming pared 0 bases from V and 6 bases from J, leaving 8 bases between. This CDR3 spans 13 amino acids. CDR3 sequence (DNA): TGTGCCAGCAGTTACTCTAGGGCGGATGGCTACACCTTC. Translation gives CASSYSRADGYTF.

This clone was recorded only once. This rearrangement joins TRBV27 to TRBJ1-1, with D possibly matching TRBD1 (6 bases). The germline V gene encodes CDR1 MNHEY and CDR2 SMNVEV (reference sequence). The V end was cut by 3 bases, the J end by 5 bases, with 16 bases between. The CDR3 has 15 residues. In DNA form, the CDR3 reads TGTGCCAGCAGTTTCCGGGGGGCCCAGGGGACTGAAGCTTTCTTT. This codes for CASSFRGAQGTEAFF.

This clone has only a few counts. The V and J genes are TRBV2 and TRBJ1-6, with 8 bases matching TRBD1. The CDR3 spans 15 residues. V lost 1 base and J lost 9; bases outside the gene matches: 5. Per germline, CDR1 SNHLY and CDR2 FYNNEI. In nucleotides, the CDR3 is TGTGCCAGCAGTGAAGGGGGAACAGGGGGTTCACCCCTCCACTTT. This codes for CASSEGGTGGSPLHF. The full variable domain, its missing parts supplied by reference TRBV2 and TRBJ1-6, is EPEVTQTPSHQVTQMGQEVILRCVPISNHLYFYWYRQILGQKVEFLVSFYNNEISEKSEIFDDQFSVERPDGSNFTLKIRSTKLEDSAMYFCASSEGGTGGSPLHFGNGTRLTVT.

The chain combines TRBV19 with TRBJ1-1; maybe TRBD1 (5 bases). The CDR3 contains 15 residues. Trimming cost V 3 bases and J 0 bases, with 11 bases left between them. The V gene's germline CDR1 is LNHDA and CDR2 SQIVND (reference sequence). CDR3 sequence (DNA): TGTGCCAGTAGTATTCTTGGGGCCCTGAACACTGAAGCTTTCTTT. This translates into CASSILGALNTEAFF.

The chain recombines TRBV27 with TRBJ2-1; TRBD2 is a possible D gene (6 bases). The germline V and J ends were trimmed by 5 bases and 6 bases, with 23 bases remaining between them. CDR1 MNHEY and CDR2 SMNVEV come from the germline V gene (reference sequence). The CDR3 is made up of 17 amino acids. CDR3: CASSPSLAGRSANEQFF. CDR3 nucleotide sequence: TGTGCCAGCAGTCCCTCTTTGGCGGGAAGATCTGCCAATGAGCAGTTCTTC.

The gene calls are TRBV7-8 and TRBJ2-7; the match to TRBD2 covers 7 bases. The germline V gene has CDR1 SGHVS and CDR2 FQNEAQ. J was trimmed by 3 bases and V by 5 bases; bases with no gene match: 7. The length of the CDR3 is 14 residues. This CDR3 reads CASSLSERDYEQYF. In DNA form, the CDR3 reads TGTGCCAGCAGCCTATCGGAGCGGGACTACGAGCAGTACTTC.